The clone carrying this T cell receptor beta chain was recorded at least ten times. Its specificity is unknown. This sample was included in a study of T cells after yellow fever vaccination. General study findings and limits: Most clones from primary vaccination were detected again post-booster (roughly 96% CD4, 88% CD8).

CDR1 MNHEY and CDR2 SVGAGI come from the germline V gene. The CDR3 totals 18 residues. V lost 5 bases to trimming and J lost 2 bases; unmatched junction nucleotides: 15. TCRdb re-analysed the 5' RACE reads in MiXCR, keeping a single row per CDR3 protein. This repertoire shows roughly 79,000 distinct CDR3 sequences, 7.3% found once; its top ten account for approximately 29%. The sequence derives from a young man who received the YFV17D yellow fever vaccine. The gene calls are TRBV6-5 and TRBJ2-5; 9 bases fit TRBD1. The material sequenced was CD8+ T cells sorted from PBMCs, taken about 10 days after the first yellow fever vaccination. The CDR3 reads CASSHPRDRAWGQETQYF. DNA for the CDR3: TGTGCCAGCAGTCACCCCCGGGACAGGGCTTGGGGTCAAGAGACCCAGTACTTC.